Below, 6 T cell receptor beta chains from the same sample are listed, as sequenced in a study of tumor-infiltrating lymphocytes in localized non-small cell lung cancer. Method: immunoSEQ multiplex PCR; TCRdb's copy keeps in-frame clones and lacks some. The table includes 3,500 to 4,500 clones, just over 65% detected once. What was sequenced was uninvolved lung tissue not adjacent to the tumor. The receptors originated from a human donor with non-small cell lung cancer.

This clone was seen only a few times. This chain uses TRBV5-1 with TRBJ1-1; 7 nucleotides line up with TRBD1. The V and J ends lost 4 bases and 4 bases, in that order; junction bases with no gene match: 4. The CDR3 is 13 amino acids. In germline, CDR1 is SGHRS, CDR2 YFSETQ. The CDR3 bases are TGCGCCAGCAGCGGAAGACAGGGCACTGAAGCTTTCTTT. It translates to CASSGRQGTEAFF.

The chain is built from TRBV11-3 and TRBJ2-1, with D uncertain. Trimming took 1 base from V and 12 from J, leaving 13 bases between them. The CDR3 totals 13 residues. Per germline, CDR1 SGHNT and CDR2 YENEEA. The CDR3 DNA is TGTGCCAGCAGCTTAGTCCCGGAAACTGTGCAGTTCTTC. Protein sequence: CASSLVPETVQFF.

V and J are TRBV6-5 and TRBJ2-5, with D perhaps TRBD2 (6 bases). Germline V lookup: CDR1 MNHEY, CDR2 SVGAGI. This CDR3 spans 13 amino acids. V was cut by 0 bases and J by 5 bases, with 7 bases left in between. The CDR3 DNA sequence: TGTGCCAGCAGTTACTCGGGGGGTGAGACCCAGTACTTC. Its translation: CASSYSGGETQYF.

The chain has TRBV4-2 and TRBJ1-2; D not certain. Trimming cost V 5 bases and J 3 bases, with 25 bases left between them. Germline V gene lookup returns CDR1 LGHNA and CDR2 YNFKEQ. This CDR3 comprises 18 residues. The CDR3 DNA reads as TGTGCCAGCAGCTCAGACGGTCTGAATAACGGGTATGACTATGGCTACACCTTC. Amino acid sequence: CASSSDGLNNGYDYGYTF.

This clone was seen only a few times. The chain recombines TRBV10-3 with TRBJ2-3, with no clear D. Germline V lookup: CDR1 ENHRY, CDR2 SYGVKD. The V end lost 3 bases, the J end lost 5 bases, and 6 bases lay between the germline ends. The CDR3 is 12 residues long. CDR3 bases: TGTGCCATCAGTGATCAGCGAGATACGCAGTATTTT. Protein product: CAISDQRDTQYF.

This sequence joins TRBV2 and TRBJ1-5, with 7 bases aligning to TRBD1. The CDR3 length is 15 residues. Per germline, CDR1 SNHLY and CDR2 FYNNEI. V lost 3 bases, J lost 1 base, and 3 bases stayed unmatched. CDR3 in amino acids: CASSDRGGSNQPQHF. CDR3 sequence (DNA): TGTGCCAGCAGTGACAGAGGGGGCAGCAATCAGCCCCAGCATTTT.